The entry that follows covers one T cell receptor beta chain sequence. Its antigen is as yet unknown. In germline, CDR1 is LNHDA, CDR2 SQIVND (reference sequence). Unmatched junction bases numbered 8, after V lost 5 bases and J lost 3 bases. The CDR3 spans 15 residues. Cycle 7 day 1, cycle 4 day 1, and baseline were the timepoints at which blood was sampled. The record originates from a study of OX40 agonist ivuxolimab in advanced cancers. Across the whole study: Dose-escalation patients were diagnosed with hepatocellular carcinoma, melanoma, renal cell cancer or head and neck cancer. The dose-escalation cohort was about 80% male, with a mean age of 60 years, ranging roughly 23 to 85.

The study, taken as a whole, reports: On average, CD8+ T cells showed a greater number of expanded clones than CD4+.

Sequencing was performed with immunoSEQ multiplex PCR; in TCRdb, only in-frame clones are kept and a portion is missing. This table holds 45,000 to 55,000 clones, around 83% found once. This chain connects TRBV19 to TRBJ2-7; 9 bases fit TRBD1. The receptor's source is an adult with an advanced solid tumor such as melanoma, head and neck, liver or kidney cancer. The input for sequencing was CD4+ or CD8+ T cells sorted from blood, taken in a trial of the OX40 agonist ivuxolimab. The DNA for the CDR3 is TGTGCCAGTAGTCGAGCCCGGGGACAGGGCTACGAGCAGTACTTC. It specifies CASSRARGQGYEQYF.